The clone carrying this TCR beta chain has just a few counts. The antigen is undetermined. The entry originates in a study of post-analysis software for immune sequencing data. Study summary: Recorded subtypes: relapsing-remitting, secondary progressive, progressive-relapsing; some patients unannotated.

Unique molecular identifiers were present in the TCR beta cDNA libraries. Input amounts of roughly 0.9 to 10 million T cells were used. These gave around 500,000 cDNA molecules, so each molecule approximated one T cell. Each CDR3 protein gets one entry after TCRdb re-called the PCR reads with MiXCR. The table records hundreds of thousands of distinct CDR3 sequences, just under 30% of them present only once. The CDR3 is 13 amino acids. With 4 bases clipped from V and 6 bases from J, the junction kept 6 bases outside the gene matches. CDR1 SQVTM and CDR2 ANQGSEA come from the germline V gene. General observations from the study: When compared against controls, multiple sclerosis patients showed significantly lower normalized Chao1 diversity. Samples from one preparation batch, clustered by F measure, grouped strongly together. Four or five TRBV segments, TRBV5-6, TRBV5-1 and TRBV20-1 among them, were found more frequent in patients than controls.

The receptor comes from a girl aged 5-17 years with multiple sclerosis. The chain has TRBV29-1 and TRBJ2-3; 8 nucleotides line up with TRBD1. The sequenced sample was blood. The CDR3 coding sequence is TGCAGCGTTGGACAGGGGAGCTCGGATACGCAGTATTTT. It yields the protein CSVGQGSSDTQYF.